The 25 T cell receptor beta chains listed next were all sequenced from one sample in a study of brain T cells in children with intractable seizures. Indicated time point: blood from clinic visit 5 months post-surgery; TSC patient then seizure free. Measured with immunoSEQ multiplex PCR; TCRdb has only the in-frame clones, and not every one. The repertoire consists of about 350,000 clones, with over 90% occurring once and the leading ten covering approximately 5%. Sequences were derived from peripheral blood, sampled approximately 5 months after surgery. The receptor set was obtained from a boy under two years old with tuberous sclerosis and intractable seizures.

The CDR3 here is CASSQVVLNTEAFF. The DNA of the CDR3 is TGCGCCAGCAGCCAAGTAGTATTGAACACTGAAGCTTTCTTT. J is TRBJ1-1 and V is TRBV4-1; D is undetermined. With 1 base removed from V and 0 bases from J, the gap between germline ends came to 6 bases. The CDR3 has 14 residues. The germline gives CDR1 MGHRA, CDR2 YSYEKL.

The chain recombines TRBV7-2 with TRBJ1-1; no clear D gene. The CDR3 has 15 amino acids. Trimming pared 1 base from V and 7 bases from J, leaving 16 bases between. Germline CDR1 and CDR2: SGHTA and FQGNSA. In DNA form, the CDR3 reads TGTGCCAGCAGCTTAGGAGACTTTGGTACGGATGAAGCTTTCTTT. Translated: CASSLGDFGTDEAFF. The complete variable domain, with remaining parts taken from reference TRBV7-2 and TRBJ1-1, reads GAGVSQSPSNKVTEKGKDVELRCDPISGHTALYWYRQSLGQGLEFLIYFQGNSAPDKSGLPSDRFSAERTGGSVSTLTIQRTQQEDSAVYLCASSLGDFGTDEAFFGQGTRLTVV.

This chain connects TRBV30 to TRBJ1-1; D is uncertain. Germline assignment: CDR1 GTSNPN and CDR2 SVGIG (reference sequence). CDR3 length: 11 amino acids. Trimming took 3 bases from V and 6 from J, leaving 8 bases between them. The CDR3 loop reads CAWSGPAEAFF. CDR3 nucleotide sequence: TGTGCCTGGAGCGGCCCGGCTGAAGCTTTCTTT.

The V call is TRBV6-5, the J call TRBJ1-1; 8 bases are a match to TRBD1. J lost 1 base, V lost 6 bases, and 7 bases had no gene match. This CDR3 spans 15 amino acids. In germline, CDR1 is MNHEY, CDR2 SVGAGI. CDR3 in amino acids: CASSDWTGRNTEAFF. The CDR3 bases are TGTGCCAGCAGCGACTGGACAGGGAGGAACACTGAAGCTTTCTTT.

The chain couples TRBV5-5 to TRBJ1-2; TRBD1 matches at 8 bases. The CDR3 is 15 residues long. Germline V gene lookup returns CDR1 SGHKS and CDR2 YYEKEE (reference sequence). Losses at the gene ends were 4 bases for V and 6 bases for J; bases not matched to a gene: 11. The CDR3 reads CASSTRTGHRDGYTF. As DNA, the CDR3 is TGTGCCAGCAGCACGAGGACAGGGCACAGAGATGGCTACACCTTC.

This chain links TRBV5-1 with TRBJ2-1; 7 nucleotides match TRBD1. V lost 0 bases, J lost 7 bases, and 10 bases stayed unmatched. The CDR3 loop spans 16 amino acids. Germline assignment: CDR1 SGHRS and CDR2 YFSETQ. CDR3 sequence: CASSLVRDSGINEQFF. DNA of the CDR3: TGCGCCAGCAGCTTGGTGAGGGACAGTGGAATTAATGAGCAGTTCTTC.

The chain uses TRBV19 and TRBJ2-1; no clear D gene. The V end was cut by 4 bases, the J end by 7 bases, with 11 bases between. CDR3 length: 13 amino acids. CDR1 is LNHDA, CDR2 SQIVND, per germline (reference sequence). CDR3 residues: CASSTRLGNEQFF. The DNA for the CDR3 is TGTGCCAGTAGTACCAGACTGGGGAATGAGCAGTTCTTC.

The rearrangement links TRBV7-2 to TRBJ2-7, with D maybe TRBD2 (5 bases). The germline V and J ends were trimmed by 1 base and 5 bases, with 18 bases remaining between them. This CDR3 has 16 amino acids. Germline lookup yields CDR1 SGHTA and CDR2 FQGNSA. The CDR3 nucleotides are TGTGCCAGCAGCTTAGTTTCGCTCGGGGTGTTAAACGAGCAGTACTTC. It translates to CASSLVSLGVLNEQYF.

This chain connects TRBV5-1 to TRBJ1-1, with 7 bases lining up with TRBD1. CDR3 length: 17 residues. CDR1 is SGHRS, CDR2 YFSETQ, per germline. V shed 4 bases, J shed 3 bases, and the junction held 15 bases outside the gene matches. The CDR3 DNA sequence: TGCGCCAGCAGCCCGACAGGGTTGGGGGTATCGGACACTGAAGCTTTCTTT. Protein product: CASSPTGLGVSDTEAFF. Combining the CDR3 with reference TRBV5-1 and TRBJ1-1 gives the whole variable domain KAGVTQTPRYLIKTRGQQVTLSCSPISGHRSVSWYQQTPGQGLQFLFEYFSETQRNKGNFPGRFSGRQFSNSRSEMNVSTLELGDSALYLCASSPTGLGVSDTEAFFGQGTRLTVV.

V usage is TRBV24-1 and J usage is TRBJ2-1, with 8 nucleotides matching TRBD2. Looked up from germline, CDR1 is KGHDR and CDR2 is SFDVKD. Trimming removed 1 base from V and 5 bases from J; junction bases left unmatched: 9. The CDR3 loop spans 17 amino acids. The CDR3 here is CATSDLPRAGVDNEQFF. For the CDR3, the DNA is TGTGCCACCAGTGATTTACCCCGAGCGGGAGTAGACAATGAGCAGTTCTTC.

V is TRBV7-9 and J is TRBJ2-3, with a possible D match to TRBD1 (5 bases). The CDR3 covers 16 residues. V was clipped by 2 bases and J by 1 base, with 13 bases between them. Germline lookup yields CDR1 SEHNR and CDR2 FQNEAQ (reference sequence). The CDR3 region has the DNA TGTGCCAGCAGCTTAAGCTCGAGCAGGGGCACAGATACGCAGTATTTT. Residues: CASSLSSSRGTDTQYF.

In regard to this clone: Other nucleotide sequences in the sample specify the same CDR3. The CDR3 here is CASSNRGTEAFF. CDR3 coding DNA: TGTGCCAGTAGTAATAGGGGAACTGAAGCTTTCTTT. The chain is built from TRBV19 and TRBJ1-1; TRBD1 might be the D (5 bases). The CDR3 contains 12 residues. Deletions cut 4 bases from V and 5 bases from J, with 8 bases between. Germline V gives CDR1 LNHDA, CDR2 SQIVND (reference sequence).

The chain combines TRBV24-1 with TRBJ1-4; 11 nucleotides agree with TRBD1. The V gene end was trimmed by 3 bases and the J gene end by 8 bases; junction bases not matched to a gene: 4. The CDR3 has 15 amino acids. Germline CDR1 reads KGHDR; CDR2 reads SFDVKD. CDR3 bases: TGTGCCACCAGTGATACCGGGACAGGGGGAGAAAAACTGTTTTTT. As protein: CATSDTGTGGEKLFF.

The chain links TRBV9 to TRBJ2-7; D is unresolved. Looked up from germline, CDR1 is SGDLS and CDR2 is YYNGEE. The CDR3 spans 14 residues. Trimming shortened V by 4 bases and J by 3 bases, and 14 bases separated the two germline ends. DNA of the CDR3: TGTGCCAGCAGCCTTGACCTAGGTAACTACGAGCAGTACTTC. Translated, it gives CASSLDLGNYEQYF.

The gene calls are TRBV30 and TRBJ1-4, with no clear D. Trimming removed 0 bases at V and 7 bases at J, with 18 bases between. This CDR3 is built from 16 residues. CDR1 and CDR2 from the germline V gene are GTSNPN and SVGIG (reference sequence). The CDR3 DNA sequence: TGTGCCTGGAGTGTCCACTCCCCCGTAGGGAGTGAAAAACTGTTTTTT. Protein product: CAWSVHSPVGSEKLFF.

The V call is TRBV19, the J call TRBJ2-7, with 7 nucleotides matching TRBD2. V was pared by 4 bases and J by 1 base, with 10 bases of the junction left unmatched. The germline gives CDR1 LNHDA, CDR2 SQIVND (reference sequence). This CDR3 spans 16 amino acids. The CDR3 DNA is TGTGCCAGTAGTAGAGCGGGAAGGGAAGGGTCCTACGAGCAGTACTTC. Translation gives CASSRAGREGSYEQYF.

The J gene is TRBJ2-7, the V gene TRBV5-6; possibly TRBD1 for D (5 bases). The length of the CDR3 is 15 residues. CDR1 and CDR2 from the germline V gene are SGHDT and YYEEEE. The V gene lost 0 bases and the J gene lost 2 bases, with 12 bases spanning the gap. CDR3 sequence: CASSLGSGPTYEQYF. The CDR3 DNA reads TGTGCCAGCAGCTTGGGGTCAGGGCCCACCTACGAGCAGTACTTC.

This clone was observed once. The V call is TRBV19, the J call TRBJ2-1; 9 bases map to TRBD2. Germline trimming cut 1 base from V and 9 bases from J; bases unmatched to any gene: 7. Germline CDR1 is LNHDA and CDR2 is SQIVND (reference sequence). This CDR3 spans 15 amino acids. Here the CDR3 DNA reads TGTGCCAGTAGTATAGGCGGGGGGGCCGCGGTTGAGCAGTTCTTC. Translated, it gives CASSIGGGAAVEQFF.

The V and J genes are TRBV10-1 and TRBJ1-4, with TRBD1 matching over 7 bases. This CDR3 region has 13 residues. Unmatched junction bases numbered 6, after V lost 4 bases and J lost 10 bases. The germline V gene has CDR1 WNHNN and CDR2 SYGVQD (reference sequence). CDR3 DNA: TGCGCCAGCAGTGCCGACAGGGTCGGAAAACTGTTTTTT. Residues: CASSADRVGKLFF.

The chain links TRBV6-1 to TRBJ1-4; possibly TRBD1 for D (5 bases). The ends were cut back, 3 bases at V and 4 bases at J, with 15 bases in the middle. Germline loops: CDR1 MNHNS, CDR2 SASEGT. The CDR3 length is 16 residues. The CDR3: CASSDLLGHNNEKLFF. As DNA, the CDR3 is TGTGCCAGCAGTGATCTATTAGGACATAATAATGAAAAACTGTTTTTT.

On this clone: Compared with germline, one end of the junction differs, possibly owing to a read error. The V gene is TRBV28, the J gene TRBJ2-5, with TRBD1 matching over 8 bases. Germline CDR1 reads MDHEN; CDR2 reads SYDVKM. The CDR3 runs to 20 residues. The CDR3 reads CASSPYMGDRSSGAQGTQYF. CDR3 bases: TGTGCCAGCAGTCCATATATGGGGGACAGGTCATCAGGGGCTCAAGGGACCCAGTACTTC.

This clone was seen only a few times. This rearrangement joins TRBV5-1 to TRBJ2-1; 7 nucleotides match TRBD2. V lost 1 base to trimming and J lost 2 bases; unmatched junction nucleotides: 9. The CDR3 is made up of 17 amino acids. Germline V lookup: CDR1 SGHRS, CDR2 YFSETQ. CDR3 protein: CASSLTVAGEPYNEQFF. DNA for the CDR3: TGCGCCAGCAGCTTGACTGTGGCGGGAGAACCCTACAATGAGCAGTTCTTC.

This clone was seen once. The chain recombines TRBV7-3 with TRBJ1-1; D gene unclear. Trimming removed 5 bases from V and 3 bases from J, with 19 bases in between. In germline, CDR1 is SGHTA, CDR2 FQGTGA. This CDR3 is built from 16 residues. This CDR3 reads CASSPSARQADTEAFF. Written as DNA, the CDR3 is TGTGCCAGCAGCCCCTCGGCCCGCCAGGCGGACACTGAAGCTTTCTTT.

This chain uses TRBV6-5 with TRBJ2-7; 9 bases line up with TRBD2. The CDR3 is 15 residues long. V was pared by 5 bases and J by 1 base, with 6 bases of the junction left unmatched. CDR1 is MNHEY and CDR2 is SVGAGI in the germline V gene. The CDR3 here is CASSRLAEKSYEQYF. DNA for the CDR3: TGTGCCAGCAGTAGACTAGCGGAAAAATCCTACGAGCAGTACTTC.

The chain carries TRBV19 and TRBJ2-1; 12 positions match TRBD2. Losses at the gene ends were 4 bases for V and 1 base for J; bases not matched to a gene: 5. The CDR3 is 17 amino acids. Germline V gives CDR1 LNHDA, CDR2 SQIVND (reference sequence). CDR3 region: CASSTSSGRASYNEQFF. The CDR3 region has the DNA TGTGCCAGTAGTACATCTAGCGGGAGGGCTTCCTACAATGAGCAGTTCTTC.